These 18 T cell receptor beta chains were sequenced from one sample in a study of cytomegalovirus exposure and HLA in healthy donors. Primers: 60 Vbeta forward and 13 Jbeta reverse. The assay was immunoSEQ multiplex PCR, and TCRdb's table has in-frame clones only and misses some. The data contain approximately 250,000 clones, roughly 78% of them singletons. What was sequenced was PBMCs. The receptors here all came from a boy younger than 18 in good health and CMV-seronegative.

The gene calls are TRBV27 and TRBJ1-2; TRBD1 matches 9 bases. V was pared by 2 bases and J by 6 bases, with 1 base of the junction left unmatched. The CDR3 runs 13 residues. CDR1 and CDR2 from the germline V gene are MNHEY and SMNVEV (reference sequence). The CDR3 DNA reads TGTGCCAGCAGTTTACGGACAGGGGATGGCTACACCTTC. It codes for CASSLRTGDGYTF.

The chain has TRBV27 and TRBJ1-5; D is perhaps TRBD1 (6 bases). The germline CDR1 and CDR2 sequences are MNHEY and SMNVEV (reference sequence). The CDR3 runs 14 residues. V was cut by 8 bases and J by 0 bases, with 11 bases left in between. Here the CDR3 reads CASRGGISNQPQHF. CDR3 coding DNA: TGTGCCAGCCGAGGGGGAATTAGCAATCAGCCCCAGCATTTT.

This sequence joins TRBV7-6 and TRBJ2-3, with 10 bases lining up with TRBD2. CDR1 and CDR2 (germline): SGHVS, FNYEAQ. Trimming removed 0 bases from V and 1 base from J; junction bases left unmatched: 1. This CDR3 region has 16 residues. CDR3 in DNA: TGTGCCAGCAGCTTAGCCGGGACTAGCGGCACAGATACGCAGTATTTT. Protein sequence: CASSLAGTSGTDTQYF. Full variable domain (rest looked up from reference TRBV7-6 and TRBJ2-3): GAGVSQSPRYKVTKRGQDVALRCDPISGHVSLYWYRQALGQGPEFLTYFNYEAQQDKSGLPNDRFSAERPEGSISTLTIQRTEQRDSAMYRCASSLAGTSGTDTQYFGPGTRLTVL.

The chain couples TRBV7-6 to TRBJ2-2, with a tentative D call TRBD1 (9 bases). V lost 4 bases to trimming and J lost 4 bases, with 22 bases between them. The germline V gene encodes CDR1 SGHVS and CDR2 FNYEAQ. The CDR3 contains 18 residues. CDR3 sequence: CASSSQGAGLAATGELFF. The CDR3 nucleotides read TGTGCCAGCAGCTCACAGGGGGCCGGACTAGCAGCCACCGGGGAGCTGTTTTTT.

The J gene is TRBJ1-1, the V gene TRBV6-5, with a possible D match to TRBD1 (5 bases). Germline lookup yields CDR1 MNHEY and CDR2 SVGAGI. There are 14 residues in the CDR3. Trimming removed 2 bases at V and 4 bases at J, with 11 bases between. The CDR3 sequence: CASSYLTGGTEAFF. The CDR3, as DNA: TGTGCCAGCAGTTACCTGACGGGGGGCACTGAAGCTTTCTTT.

The chain recombines TRBV7-2 with TRBJ1-1; no clear D gene. Deletions cut 2 bases from V and 5 bases from J, with 9 bases between. Germline CDR1 and CDR2: SGHTA and FQGNSA. The CDR3 extends over 13 amino acids. The CDR3 region has the DNA TGTGCCAGCAGCTTAAGGTTCAGGACTGAAGCTTTCTTT. Residues: CASSLRFRTEAFF.

The chain carries TRBV28 and TRBJ1-5, with no clear D. Looked up from germline, CDR1 is MDHEN and CDR2 is SYDVKM. V lost 5 bases and J 6 bases, leaving 8 bases between the germline ends. This CDR3 comprises 12 residues. CDR3 DNA sequence: TGTGCCAGCAGTGAGCGGGGTCAGCCCCAGCATTTT. This gives the protein CASSERGQPQHF. Using reference TRBV28 and TRBJ1-5 for the parts outside the CDR3, the full variable domain is DVKVTQSSRYLVKRTGEKVFLECVQDMDHENMFWYRQDPGLGLRLIYFSYDVKMKEKGDIPEGYSVSREKKERFSLILESASTNQTSMYLCASSERGQPQHFGDGTRLSIL.

V and J are TRBV7-8 and TRBJ1-6; 7 positions match TRBD1. Germline V gene data show CDR1 as SGHVS and CDR2 as FQNEAQ. The CDR3 extends over 15 amino acids. V lost 5 bases and J lost 10; bases outside the gene matches: 11. The CDR3 is CASSTRQGVESPLHF. In DNA, the CDR3 is TGTGCCAGCAGCACCAGACAGGGAGTGGAATCACCCCTCCACTTT.

V usage is TRBV19 and J usage is TRBJ1-1; no clear D gene. The V end was cut by 6 bases, the J end by 1 base, with 12 bases between. Germline V gene sequence: CDR1 LNHDA, CDR2 SQIVND (reference sequence). CDR3 length: 14 amino acids. CDR3 sequence (DNA): TGTGCCAGTAGGGAGGGCGGTTCGAACACTGAAGCTTTCTTT. Translated, it gives CASREGGSNTEAFF.

The rearrangement uses TRBV27 and TRBJ1-2; no reliable D call. The germline V and J ends were trimmed by 4 bases and 3 bases, with 6 bases remaining between them. CDR1 is MNHEY and CDR2 is SMNVEV in the germline V gene (reference sequence). The CDR3 covers 12 residues. Here the CDR3 DNA reads TGTGCCAGCAGTTCAGGTTACTATGGCTACACCTTC. Translation gives CASSSGYYGYTF.

The CDR3 DNA reads as TGTGCCAGCAGCTTGCGGGAACATATTGGCTACACCTTC. As protein: CASSLREHIGYTF. The genes are TRBV5-6 and TRBJ1-2; no firm D call. There are 13 residues in the CDR3. The V and J ends lost 1 base and 7 bases respectively, with 11 bases between them. Germline V lookup: CDR1 SGHDT, CDR2 YYEEEE.

This rearrangement joins TRBV4-1 to TRBJ2-7, with D perhaps TRBD2 (5 bases). The germline gives CDR1 MGHRA, CDR2 YSYEKL. V dropped 0 bases and J dropped 4 bases, with 16 bases sitting between them. The length of the CDR3 is 16 residues. CDR3 in amino acids: CASSQDGKGGRYEQYF. CDR3 coding DNA: TGCGCCAGCAGCCAAGATGGAAAGGGCGGGCGGTACGAGCAGTACTTC.

Regarding this clone: Different DNA sequences within this sample yield the same CDR3. The chain has TRBV18 and TRBJ1-5; D unresolved. V was shortened by 3 bases and J by 4 bases, with 7 bases between the two germline ends. This CDR3 is built from 13 residues. Germline V lookup: CDR1 KGHSH, CDR2 LQKENI. The CDR3 coding sequence is TGTGCCAGCTCACCGCCAGGAAATCAGCCCCAGCATTTT. Its translation is CASSPPGNQPQHF.

The rearrangement uses TRBV11-3 and TRBJ1-6; D not resolved. Germline-derived CDR1 and CDR2 are SGHNT and YENEEA. V was pared by 7 bases and J by 7 bases, with 11 bases between. The CDR3 spans 13 residues. The CDR3 DNA sequence: TGTGCCAGCACCCCCTCGTTGAATTCACCCCTCCACTTT. Translated, it gives CASTPSLNSPLHF.

The rearrangement joins TRBV11-1 to TRBJ2-2; 7 bases fit TRBD1. V lost 3 bases and J lost 2; bases outside the gene matches: 12. CDR1 is SGHAT and CDR2 is FQDESV in the germline V gene (reference sequence). This CDR3 region has 18 residues. The CDR3: CASSFPKTRTGNTGELFF. DNA of the CDR3: TGTGCCAGCAGCTTTCCAAAGACCCGGACAGGCAACACCGGGGAGCTGTTTTTT.

The sample holds one count of this clone. The CDR3 does not end in the conserved phenylalanine or tryptophan, so this is likely a read error. The CDR3 nucleotides are TGCGCCAGCAGCCAAGGAGTACAGGGAGTCTACACTGAAGCTTTCTCT. It encodes CASSQGVQGVYTEAFS. The rearrangement uses TRBV4-1 and TRBJ1-1; D might be TRBD1 (6 bases). Trimming removed 1 base from V and 3 bases from J, with 15 bases in between. CDR1 MGHRA and CDR2 YSYEKL come from the germline V gene. The CDR3 runs to 16 residues.

This clone was observed a handful of times. The genes are TRBV6-1 and TRBJ2-1, with 7 bases identical to TRBD2. The CDR3 loop spans 15 amino acids. The V gene end was trimmed by 2 bases and the J gene end by 2 bases; junction bases not matched to a gene: 3. CDR1 is MNHNS and CDR2 is SASEGT in the germline V gene. CDR3 nucleotide sequence: TGTGCCAGCAGTGAATATCGGGGGGCCTACAATGAGCAGTTCTTC. Amino acids: CASSEYRGAYNEQFF.

This chain uses TRBV11-3 with TRBJ1-2; D not resolved. The germline CDR1 and CDR2 sequences are SGHNT and YENEEA. Trimming cost V 8 bases and J 9 bases, with 13 bases left between them. The CDR3 runs to 11 residues. CDR3: CASALGSSYTF. CDR3 in DNA: TGTGCCAGCGCCTTGGGCAGCAGCTACACCTTC.